Following are 30 T cell receptor beta chains from one sample sequenced in a study of T-cell memory formation after mild COVID-19. MiXCR, applied by TCRdb to the 5' RACE reads, yields one record per CDR3 protein. Among nearly 350,000 distinct CDR3 sequences listed, approximately 13% were seen once. Sequencing was carried out using PBMCs or a T cell subset sorted from them (not recorded which). The receptors stem from a man aged 18 to 30 who had mild COVID-19 (a few samples of this study predate the infection). Cell type and time point are not known.

The V gene is TRBV4-1, the J gene TRBJ2-5; 7 bases match TRBD1. Trimming cost V 3 bases and J 4 bases; bases outside gene matches: 8. The CDR3 has 15 amino acids. Germline V gives CDR1 MGHRA, CDR2 YSYEKL. The CDR3, as DNA: TGCGCCAGCAGCCACCATGGGACAGTTTTAGAGACCCAGTACTTC. Its translation is CASSHHGTVLETQYF.

The rearrangement uses TRBV7-2 and TRBJ1-1; no definite D call. Per the germline V gene, CDR1 is SGHTA and CDR2 is FQGNSA. Trimming shortened V by 2 bases and J by 0 bases, and 10 bases separated the two germline ends. The CDR3 is 15 amino acids. The CDR3 here is CASSLQTRMNTEAFF. The CDR3 DNA reads TGTGCCAGCAGCTTACAGACACGAATGAACACTGAAGCTTTCTTT.

V and J are TRBV30 and TRBJ1-2; 9 positions agree with TRBD1. The CDR3 is 14 amino acids. Trimming removed 3 bases from V and 4 bases from J; junction bases left unmatched: 6. CDR1 and CDR2 (germline): GTSNPN, SVGIG (reference sequence). DNA for the CDR3: TGTGCCTGGAGCAGACAGGGGGAGGCCTATGGCTACACCTTC. Its protein product is CAWSRQGEAYGYTF.

The rearrangement joins TRBV12-3 or TRBV12-4 to TRBJ1-3, with D perhaps matching TRBD1 (5 bases). This CDR3 has 15 residues. V was cut by 5 bases and J by 0 bases, with 11 bases left in between. Written as DNA, the CDR3 is TGTGCCAGCAGTGTTGACGGGACCTCTGGAAACACCATATATTTT. It yields the protein CASSVDGTSGNTIYF.

The genes are TRBV4-1 and TRBJ2-1; a weak D match, TRBD1 (6 bases). The CDR3 spans 16 residues. Germline values: CDR1 MGHRA, CDR2 YSYEKL. The V end lost 2 bases, the J end lost 1 base, and 12 bases lay between the germline ends. This CDR3 reads CASSQRAGDSYNEQFF. The CDR3 DNA sequence: TGCGCCAGCAGCCAACGAGCAGGGGATTCCTACAATGAGCAGTTCTTC.

This clonotype was seen only a few times. The CDR3 is CASSDKSRQITGELFF. CDR3 DNA: TGTGCCAGCAGTGACAAGTCGCGACAGATCACCGGGGAGCTGTTTTTT. The chain uses TRBV6-1 and TRBJ2-2, with a tentative D call TRBD1 (5 bases). This CDR3 region has 16 residues. V shed 3 bases and J shed 4 bases, with 15 bases lying between them. The V gene's germline CDR1 is MNHNS and CDR2 SASEGT.

In this sample, this clonotype turned up once. The chain couples TRBV20-1 to TRBJ2-7; 7 bases are shared with TRBD1. Trimming removed 6 bases from V and 4 bases from J; junction bases left unmatched: 18. Germline lookup yields CDR1 DFQATT and CDR2 SNEGSKA (reference sequence). There are 16 residues in the CDR3. The DNA for the CDR3 is TGCAGTGCGCTCGACGGAGACAGGGCGTCTATATACGAGCAGTACTTC. This gives the protein CSALDGDRASIYEQYF.

The rearrangement uses TRBV27 and TRBJ2-1; D gene ambiguous. The CDR3 consists of 12 residues. The V and J ends lost 9 bases and 6 bases respectively, with 12 bases between them. The germline gives CDR1 MNHEY, CDR2 SMNVEV (reference sequence). The CDR3 DNA reads as TGTGCCAGTGGTTTCGCAAGCAATGAGCAGTTCTTC. This gives the protein CASGFASNEQFF.

This clonotype has more than one count but fewer than ten. V is TRBV9 and J is TRBJ1-5; D remains ambiguous. Germline V gene data show CDR1 as SGDLS and CDR2 as YYNGEE. The V and J ends lost 4 bases and 2 bases respectively, with 10 bases between them. The CDR3 extends over 14 amino acids. CDR3 loop: CASSPLPGNQPQHF. For the CDR3, the DNA is TGTGCCAGCAGCCCCCTCCCGGGCAATCAGCCCCAGCATTTT.

The V gene is TRBV3-1, the J gene TRBJ2-7, with 7 bases lining up with TRBD1. The trim removed 2 bases at V and 9 bases at J, leaving 10 bases unmatched. In germline, CDR1 is LGHDT, CDR2 YNNKEL (reference sequence). The CDR3 sequence is 14 residues long. CDR3 amino acids: CASSQNTGAGGQYV. The CDR3, as DNA: TGTGCCAGCAGCCAAAACACAGGGGCCGGTGGGCAGTACGTC.

This clonotype was seen a few times. The chain employs TRBV28 and TRBJ2-5; D is possibly TRBD2 (5 bases). The CDR3 extends over 15 amino acids. Germline loops: CDR1 MDHEN, CDR2 SYDVKM. The germline V and J ends were trimmed by 6 bases and 2 bases, with 16 bases remaining between them. CDR3 in amino acids: CASRRRADLQETQYF. In DNA, the CDR3 is TGTGCCAGCAGACGTCGGGCGGACTTACAAGAGACCCAGTACTTC.

This clonotype turned up a few times. For the CDR3, the DNA is TGCGCCAGCAGCCCCAGGACAGGGCCCTTCTACGAGCAGTACTTC. This gives the protein CASSPRTGPFYEQYF. V usage is TRBV4-1 and J usage is TRBJ2-7; 8 nucleotides align to TRBD1. The CDR3 extends over 15 amino acids. From germline, CDR1 is MGHRA and CDR2 YSYEKL. The V gene end was trimmed by 4 bases and the J gene end by 3 bases; junction bases not matched to a gene: 8.

This clonotype occurred a few times. The chain carries TRBV4-1 and TRBJ2-5, with D possibly being TRBD1 or TRBD2 (6 bases each). Germline V gives CDR1 MGHRA, CDR2 YSYEKL. This CDR3 is 14 amino acids long. Trimming removed 4 bases from V and 3 bases from J, with 12 bases in between. The CDR3 DNA reads as TGCGCCAGCAGCCGCATCGGGGGCAAAGAGACCCAGTACTTC. Translating it yields CASSRIGGKETQYF.

The V call is TRBV12-3 or TRBV12-4, the J call TRBJ2-7; D perhaps matches TRBD2 (6 bases). This CDR3 has 14 residues. V lost 3 bases and J 7 bases, leaving 16 bases between the germline ends. CDR3 residues: CASSFLGNRGEQYF. Written as DNA, the CDR3 is TGTGCCAGCAGTTTCTTAGGGAACCGGGGGGAGCAGTACTTC.

This clonotype was seen more than once but under ten times. The chain joins TRBV29-1 to TRBJ2-3; D remains unclear. Trimming took off 6 bases at V and 2 bases at J, with 18 bases between the two ends. This CDR3 region has 15 residues. CDR1 SQVTM and CDR2 ANQGSEA come from the germline V gene. CDR3 loop: CSVDLPGRATDTQYF. In DNA, the CDR3 is TGCAGCGTCGACCTCCCAGGAAGGGCCACAGATACGCAGTATTTT.

The rearrangement links TRBV15 to TRBJ2-6; 8 bases align to TRBD1. The CDR3 sequence is 16 residues long. Germline CDR1 reads LNHNV; CDR2 reads YYDKDF (reference sequence). J gave up 2 bases and V 3 bases, and 3 bases lay outside the gene matches. The DNA of the CDR3 is TGTGCCACCAGCAGTAGACAGGGGCCTGGGGCCAACGTCCTGACTTTC. This gives the protein CATSSRQGPGANVLTF.

The J gene is TRBJ2-1, the V gene TRBV20-1; 9 nucleotides agree with TRBD1. In germline, CDR1 is DFQATT, CDR2 SNEGSKA (reference sequence). This CDR3 region has 13 residues. Losses at the gene ends were 6 bases for V and 2 bases for J; bases not matched to a gene: 2. CDR3 residues: CSADRGTYNEQFF. Here the CDR3 DNA reads TGCAGTGCCGACAGGGGGACCTACAATGAGCAGTTCTTC.

This clonotype occurred a few times. The chain employs TRBV10-2 and TRBJ2-4; 12 bases fit TRBD2. Per germline, CDR1 WSHSY and CDR2 SAAADI. J lost 1 base, V lost 6 bases, and 4 bases had no gene match. This CDR3 is built from 16 residues. This CDR3 reads CASRLAGGRAKNIQYF. The CDR3 coding sequence is TGCGCCAGCAGGCTAGCGGGGGGGCGTGCCAAAAACATTCAGTACTTC.

This clonotype came up many times. The chain combines TRBV5-1 with TRBJ2-3; 13 nucleotides match TRBD2. Germline V gene lookup returns CDR1 SGHRS and CDR2 YFSETQ. The junction had 6 bases not matched to a gene; V was cut back by 4 bases and J by 4 bases. CDR3 size: 16 residues. In nucleotides, the CDR3 is TGCGCCAGCAGCATACTAGCGGGGGGGTTGCCAGATACGCAGTATTTT. Amino acid sequence: CASSILAGGLPDTQYF.

The chain links TRBV7-3 to TRBJ2-5; D is perhaps TRBD2 (6 bases). Looked up from germline, CDR1 is SGHTA and CDR2 is FQGTGA. The germline V and J ends were trimmed by 4 bases and 5 bases, with 17 bases remaining between them. This CDR3 has 15 amino acids. CDR3: CASSSGLSQEETQYF. The CDR3 DNA sequence: TGTGCCAGCAGCTCCGGACTATCGCAGGAGGAGACCCAGTACTTC.

This clonotype was counted a few times. The chain combines TRBV5-1 with TRBJ2-2, with TRBD2 matching over 11 bases. The CDR3 runs 16 residues. The V gene end was trimmed by 5 bases and the J gene end by 3 bases; junction bases not matched to a gene: 6. Germline V gene data show CDR1 as SGHRS and CDR2 as YFSETQ. The DNA for the CDR3 is TGCGCCAGCAGACATCTAGCGGGGGGCGACACCGGGGAGCTGTTTTTT. It yields the protein CASRHLAGGDTGELFF. The full variable domain, completed using reference TRBV5-1 and TRBJ2-2, is KAGVTQTPRYLIKTRGQQVTLSCSPISGHRSVSWYQQTPGQGLQFLFEYFSETQRNKGNFPGRFSGRQFSNSRSEMNVSTLELGDSALYLCASRHLAGGDTGELFFGEGSRLTVL.

The V and J genes are TRBV30 and TRBJ2-3; no definite D call. Trimming shortened V by 1 base and J by 4 bases, and 9 bases separated the two germline ends. Germline V gene lookup returns CDR1 GTSNPN and CDR2 SVGIG (reference sequence). The CDR3 has 13 residues. CDR3 sequence (DNA): TGTGCCTGGAGTGGGGGTTTCGCAGATACGCAGTATTTT. Residues: CAWSGGFADTQYF.

This clonotype was observed a few times. This chain joins TRBV7-3 and TRBJ2-3; D not certain. CDR1 and CDR2 (germline): SGHTA, FQGTGA. Trimming removed 2 bases at V and 4 bases at J, with 16 bases between. The CDR3 has 16 residues. The CDR3 spells CASSLASASVADTQYF. CDR3 in DNA: TGTGCCAGCAGCTTAGCGTCAGCTTCGGTTGCAGATACGCAGTATTTT. Variable domain in full (rest from reference TRBV7-3 and TRBJ2-3): GAGVSQTPSNKVTEKGKYVELRCDPISGHTALYWYRQSLGQGPEFLIYFQGTGAADDSGLPNDRFFAVRPEGSVSTLKIQRTERGDSAVYLCASSLASASVADTQYFGPGTRLTVL.

V and J are TRBV7-9 and TRBJ2-1; 11 nucleotides align to TRBD2. CDR3 size: 16 residues. Germline assignment: CDR1 SEHNR and CDR2 FQNEAQ (reference sequence). Losses at the gene ends were 0 bases for V and 4 bases for J; bases not matched to a gene: 2. CDR3 residues: CASSLALAGVYNEQFF. DNA for the CDR3: TGTGCCAGCAGCTTAGCACTAGCGGGGGTATACAATGAGCAGTTCTTC.

This chain links TRBV4-3 with TRBJ1-4; weak D call: TRBD1 (5 bases). Per germline, CDR1 LGHNA and CDR2 YSLEER. The CDR3 covers 16 residues. V shed 1 base and J shed 3 bases, with 12 bases lying between them. Here the CDR3 reads CASSQGGGSPNEKLFF. The CDR3 nucleotides read TGCGCCAGCAGCCAAGGGGGGGGGTCGCCTAATGAAAAACTGTTTTTT.

CDR3 coding DNA: TGTGCCAGCAGCGTAGGCGGGAGAGATACCTACGAGCAGTACTTC. It is translated as CASSVGGRDTYEQYF. The chain has TRBV9 and TRBJ2-7, with 7 bases identical to TRBD2. In germline, CDR1 is SGDLS, CDR2 YYNGEE. V dropped 0 bases and J dropped 2; count of bases not matched to a gene: 5. The CDR3 is 15 amino acids.

This chain uses TRBV12-3 or TRBV12-4 with TRBJ2-3; no reliable D call. This CDR3 is built from 13 residues. Trimming shortened V by 3 bases and J by 4 bases, and 8 bases separated the two germline ends. The CDR3 is CASSFLSSDTQYF. The CDR3 DNA follows: TGTGCCAGCAGTTTCCTCAGCTCAGATACGCAGTATTTT.

This clonotype was observed at least ten times. The rearrangement links TRBV21-1 to TRBJ1-2; the table's TRBD1 call for D was not verified on the DNA. TRBV21-1 is an annotated pseudogene. This CDR3 contains 13 residues. Here the CDR3 reads CASSKVGGGGYTF. For the CDR3, the DNA is TGTGCCAGCAGCAAAGTAGGGGGGGGCGGCTACACCTTC.

As DNA, the CDR3 is TGTGCCTGGACCCACGGTAGCGGGGGATTCGATGAGCAGTTCTTC. It is translated as CAWTHGSGGFDEQFF. The chain carries TRBV30 and TRBJ2-1; 9 bases line up with TRBD2. Trimming took 4 bases from V and 8 from J; bases not matched to a gene: 12. The CDR3 runs to 15 residues. CDR1 and CDR2 (germline): GTSNPN, SVGIG (reference sequence). The full variable domain, in which reference TRBV30 and TRBJ2-1 provide the parts outside the CDR3, is SQTIHQWPATLVQPVGSPLSLECTVEGTSNPNLYWYRQAAGRGLQLLFYSVGIGQISSEVPQNLSASRPQDRQFILSSKKLLLSDSGFYLCAWTHGSGGFDEQFFGPGTRLTVL.

The V gene is TRBV28, the J gene TRBJ1-5; D remains ambiguous. This CDR3 region has 15 residues. Germline CDR1 MDHEN, CDR2 SYDVKM. The V end was cut by 5 bases, the J end by 2 bases, with 13 bases between. Here the CDR3 reads CASSTHGEGNQPQHF. The CDR3 DNA is TGTGCCAGCAGTACCCACGGGGAGGGCAATCAGCCCCAGCATTTT.